These T cell receptor beta chains were read from a single sample in a study of T cells in Graves' hyperthyroidism and ophthalmopathy. TCRdb passed the multiplex PCR reads through MiXCR, listing each CDR3 protein once. The sample has roughly 420,000 distinct CDR3 sequences, about a sixth seen once; the top ten hold approximately 7.5%. The sequencing input was blood. The receptors were sampled from a woman younger than 30 with Graves' hyperthyroidism. The CDR3 runs from the conserved cysteine through the conserved F or W. A D gene is named only where the DNA matches it firmly. Some rows mark clone size as missing; the rest say once, few, many or name a class of expanded clone.

d_call,clone_size,v_call,j_call,cdr3_nt,cdr3_aa
TRBD2,many,TRBV11-2,TRBJ2-5,TGTGCCAGCAGCTTAGGACTAGCGACCTGGGGAGAGACCCAGTACTTC,CASSLGLATWGETQYF
-,many,TRBV4-1,TRBJ1-2,TGCGCCAGCAGCCAAGGTCAGACGCTGGGGTATGGCTACACCTTC,CASSQGQTLGYGYTF
-,-,TRBV11-3,TRBJ2-3,TGTGCCAGCAGCTTGGGGGATACACGCACAGATACGCAGTATTTT,CASSLGDTRTDTQYF
-,-,TRBV5-6,TRBJ2-7,TGTGCCAGCAGCTTGGAAATCCGGGGCCGCACCTACGAGCAGTACTTC,CASSLEIRGRTYEQYF
TRBD2,many,TRBV6-1,TRBJ2-5,TGTGCCAGCAGCCCAACCGGGACTAGCTGGGAGACCCAGTACTTC,CASSPTGTSWETQYF
-,many,TRBV6-6,TRBJ1-1,TGTGCCAGCAGTTACTCCCGCAGTGTGGGCACTGAAGCTTTCTTT,CASSYSRSVGTEAFF
-,-,TRBV5-1,TRBJ2-1,TGCGCCAGCAGCTTGGTGGGGGGCGCAGGCAATGAGCAGTTCTTC,CASSLVGGAGNEQFF
TRBD2,many,TRBV7-8,TRBJ2-1,TGTGCCAGCAGCTTAGCGGGACTAGGTGAGCAGTTCTTC,CASSLAGLGEQFF
TRBD2,many,TRBV27,TRBJ2-7,TGTGCCAGCAGTCCCAATCTACTAGCGGCCTACGAGCAGTACTTC,CASSPNLLAAYEQYF
TRBD1,many,TRBV28,TRBJ1-3,TGTGCCAGCAGTCCAAGGACAGGGAAAGGTGGAAACACCATATATTTT,CASSPRTGKGGNTIYF
-,many,TRBV13,TRBJ2-7,TGTGCCAGCAGCTTAAAGGGCCGCGAGCAGTACTTC,CASSLKGREQYF
-,few,TRBV28,TRBJ1-2,TGTGCCAGCAGGGCCCTATATGGCTACACCTTC,CASRALYGYTF
TRBD1,many,TRBV11-2,TRBJ1-2,TGTGCCAGCAGCTCCCCTAGGGACAGTAGTAAAGTGTATGGCTACACCTTC,CASSSPRDSSKVYGYTF
-,-,TRBV7-9,TRBJ1-1,TGTGCCAGCAGCCCGCGGACAGCAGCGAACACTGAAGCTTTCTTT,CASSPRTAANTEAFF
TRBD2,-,TRBV25-1,TRBJ2-2,TGTGCCAGCAGTGGGACTAGCGGGAGCTTGGCCGGGGAGCTGTTTTTT,CASSGTSGSLAGELFF
-,-,TRBV5-1,TRBJ2-7,TGCGCCAGCAGCTTGGTGGTCTCCTACGAGCAGTACTTC,CASSLVVSYEQYF
-,many,TRBV9,TRBJ2-2,TGTGCCAGCAGCGTAGTCAGCGTCACCGGGGAGCTGTTTTTT,CASSVVSVTGELFF